The 6 T cell receptor beta chains below all came from one sample that was sequenced in a study of blood T cell repertoires in COVID-19. Sequencing was performed with immunoSEQ multiplex PCR; in TCRdb, only in-frame clones are kept and a portion is missing. Counted here are approximately 140,000 clones, around 90% occurring once; the ten biggest clones make up 3.5% to 4.5%. Sequencing used peripheral blood. These receptors originate from a woman aged 55-69 years with active or convalescent COVID-19.

V and J are TRBV7-8 and TRBJ1-3; 9 nucleotides align to TRBD1. The V and J ends lost 4 bases and 3 bases, in that order; junction bases with no gene match: 13. CDR1 is SGHVS and CDR2 is FQNEAQ in the germline V gene. The CDR3 extends over 18 amino acids. DNA of the CDR3: TGTGCCAGCAGCTCGCCCTTATCACAGGGGGCGGATGGAAACACCATATATTTT. Translating it yields CASSSPLSQGADGNTIYF.

CDR3 coding DNA: TGTGCCAGCAGTCGCGGGGGGAGTAGGGCCAAAAACATTCAGTACTTC. It encodes CASSRGGSRAKNIQYF. This chain connects TRBV6-2 or TRBV6-3 to TRBJ2-4; 8 bases agree with TRBD2. The V gene's germline CDR1 is MNHEY and CDR2 SVGEGT. The CDR3 extends over 16 amino acids. V lost 5 bases and J lost 1; bases outside the gene matches: 7.

The rearrangement joins TRBV7-2 to TRBJ1-1; weak D call: TRBD1 (5 bases). Per germline, CDR1 SGHTA and CDR2 FQGNSA. The CDR3 spans 15 residues. The V end was cut by 6 bases, the J end by 0 bases, with 14 bases between. CDR3 nucleotides: TGTGCCAGCAGACCCTCACTGGGGCTGAACACTGAAGCTTTCTTT. Residues: CASRPSLGLNTEAFF.

The chain has TRBV14 and TRBJ1-2; 8 bases line up with TRBD1. Germline V CDR1 and CDR2: SGHDN, FVKESK. This CDR3 has 13 amino acids. J lost 7 bases, V lost 1 base, and 2 bases had no gene match. The CDR3 DNA sequence: TGTGCCAGCAGCCAAGGACAGGGGATTGGCTACACCTTC. It yields the protein CASSQGQGIGYTF.

V usage is TRBV6-6 and J usage is TRBJ1-1; unclear D gene. Germline CDR1 and CDR2: MNHNY and SVGAGI (reference sequence). The length of the CDR3 is 14 residues. V lost 7 bases to trimming and J lost 3 bases, with 15 bases between them. The chain's CDR3 is CASTHIVGDTEAFF. DNA for the CDR3: TGTGCCAGCACCCACATCGTCGGGGACACTGAAGCTTTCTTT.

The genes are TRBV10-3 and TRBJ2-5, with D possibly matching TRBD2 (7 bases). CDR1 and CDR2 from the germline V gene are ENHRY and SYGVKD. Trimming stripped 2 bases from V and 5 bases from J, with 18 bases between. CDR3 length: 16 residues. CDR3 sequence reads: CAISEGEGQGMETQYF. DNA for the CDR3: TGTGCCATCAGTGAGGGGGAGGGGCAGGGGATGGAGACCCAGTACTTC.